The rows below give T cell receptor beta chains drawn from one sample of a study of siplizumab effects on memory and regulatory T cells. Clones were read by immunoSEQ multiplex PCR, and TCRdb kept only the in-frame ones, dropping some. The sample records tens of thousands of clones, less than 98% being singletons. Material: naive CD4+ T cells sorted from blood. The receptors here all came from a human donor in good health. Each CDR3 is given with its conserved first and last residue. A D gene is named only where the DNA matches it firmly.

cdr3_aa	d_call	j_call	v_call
CASSDLTGGQSYTF	TRBD1	TRBJ1-2	TRBV25-1
CASSTWTSGGTGELFF	TRBD2	TRBJ2-2	TRBV5-4
CASILLGNTEAFF	NA	TRBJ1-1	TRBV7-9
CASSTQGVAQPQHF	NA	TRBJ1-5	TRBV2
CASSRGQGFNEQFF	TRBD1	TRBJ2-1	TRBV7-7
CASSQVLIKGQYEQYF	NA	TRBJ2-7	TRBV4-1
CASSLGQGGQPQHF	NA	TRBJ1-5	TRBV5-1
CASSIVGTSAQETQYF	TRBD2	TRBJ2-5	TRBV19
CASSLVSGSVEQYF	TRBD2	TRBJ2-7	TRBV5-1
CASSQGIVPPYEQYF	NA	TRBJ2-7	TRBV4-1
CASSYRLAGGHEQYF	TRBD2	TRBJ2-7	TRBV6-6
CASSFWDRAWSYTF	TRBD1	TRBJ1-2	TRBV28
CASSYAGGYGYTF	TRBD1	TRBJ1-2	TRBV6-5
CASSQDGQGYGYTF	NA	TRBJ1-2	TRBV4-2
CASSLTGPTAQKNIQYF	NA	TRBJ2-4	TRBV7-3
CSVAIFKNTEAFF	NA	TRBJ1-1	TRBV29-1
CASSRDRVSYEQYF	TRBD1	TRBJ2-7	TRBV6-1
CSVARPRDTQYF	NA	TRBJ2-3	TRBV29-1
CSVRAGTTTGGYTF	NA	TRBJ1-2	TRBV29-1
CASSVGTGPSTDTQYF	TRBD1	TRBJ2-3	TRBV7-9
CASSQKRLITYNEQFF	NA	TRBJ2-1	TRBV19
CASSQIRSGTQYF	NA	TRBJ2-5	TRBV14
CASSIASPAGTDTQYF	NA	TRBJ2-3	TRBV19
CASSLFGPDTQYF	NA	TRBJ2-3	TRBV5-1
CASRHGPEQYF	NA	TRBJ2-7	TRBV7-9
CASSATDTQYF	NA	TRBJ2-3	TRBV9
CASTQDLDRWDTGELFF	NA	TRBJ2-2	TRBV21-1
CASSAETANTEAFF	NA	TRBJ1-1	TRBV7-9
CASSIEGTQYF	NA	TRBJ2-3	TRBV5-1
CASSLAGTSGIGEQYF	TRBD2	TRBJ2-7	TRBV7-6
CASGKTDRGYQPQHF	TRBD1	TRBJ1-5	TRBV28
CASSPRLGWEQYF	NA	TRBJ2-7	TRBV5-4
CASSLAGLAMQETQYF	TRBD2	TRBJ2-5	TRBV5-4
CASTPPGRASGANVLTF	NA	TRBJ2-6	TRBV7-6
CASSQNRGTNEKLFF	TRBD1	TRBJ1-4	TRBV5-5
CASSEGPRGYTF	NA	TRBJ1-2	TRBV13
CASRPQYADTQYF	NA	TRBJ2-3	TRBV6-6
CASSRTSAREQYF	TRBD2	TRBJ2-7	TRBV5-4
CAISESQGAADTQYF	TRBD1	TRBJ2-3	TRBV10-3
CASSPGPGTGELFF	NA	TRBJ2-2	TRBV5-8
CASSRGTGAGNTIYF	TRBD1	TRBJ1-3	TRBV19
CASRETGFGTEAFF	TRBD1	TRBJ1-1	TRBV6-5
CASSLATGGGVHGYTF	NA	TRBJ1-2	TRBV7-2
CAWSNYVSGQGKNQPQHF	TRBD1	TRBJ1-5	TRBV30
CASSLALHGAYGYTF	NA	TRBJ1-2	TRBV7-9
CASSLGGTIASTDTQYF	NA	TRBJ2-3	TRBV7-3
CASSVEGQGTNEQFF	TRBD1	TRBJ2-1	TRBV9
CASSLDDYEQYF	NA	TRBJ2-7	TRBV5-4
CASSLEGRGLGTQYF	TRBD1	TRBJ2-5	TRBV5-1